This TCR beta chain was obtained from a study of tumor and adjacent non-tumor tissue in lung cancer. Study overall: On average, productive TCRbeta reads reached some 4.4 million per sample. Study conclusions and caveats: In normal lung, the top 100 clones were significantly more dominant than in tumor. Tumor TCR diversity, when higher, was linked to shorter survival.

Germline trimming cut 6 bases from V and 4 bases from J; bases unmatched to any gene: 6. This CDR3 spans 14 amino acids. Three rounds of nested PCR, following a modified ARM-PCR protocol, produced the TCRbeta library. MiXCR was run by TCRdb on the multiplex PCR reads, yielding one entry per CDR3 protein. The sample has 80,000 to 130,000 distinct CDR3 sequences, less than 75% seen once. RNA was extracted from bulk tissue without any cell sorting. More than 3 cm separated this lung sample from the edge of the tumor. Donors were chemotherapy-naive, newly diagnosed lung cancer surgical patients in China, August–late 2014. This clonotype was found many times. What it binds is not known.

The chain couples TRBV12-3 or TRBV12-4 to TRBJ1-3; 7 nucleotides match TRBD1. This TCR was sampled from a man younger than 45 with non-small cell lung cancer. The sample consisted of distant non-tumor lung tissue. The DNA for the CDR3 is TGTGCCAGCAGCTTCGACAGGGCAGGAAACACCATATATTTT. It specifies CASSFDRAGNTIYF.